One sample yielded the 17 T cell receptor beta chains listed below, sequenced in a study of cytomegalovirus exposure and HLA in healthy donors. Vbeta (60) and Jbeta (13) primers were used in the PCR. TCRdb's copy holds only in-frame clones and misses some; the assay was immunoSEQ multiplex PCR. The table records over 150,000 clones, 70% to 80% of them present only once. The sequencing input was PBMCs. The source is a woman in her sixties or seventies in good health and CMV-seropositive.

The chain combines TRBV5-1 with TRBJ1-1, with TRBD1 identical over 9 bases. Germline-derived CDR1 and CDR2 are SGHRS and YFSETQ. V dropped 0 bases and J dropped 0; count of bases not matched to a gene: 6. The CDR3 contains 17 residues. CDR3 DNA: TGCGCCAGCAGCTTGGTCACCGGGACAGGGCTGAACACTGAAGCTTTCTTT. Its translation is CASSLVTGTGLNTEAFF.

In its sample, this clone was seen a few times. The chain employs TRBV2 and TRBJ1-1; perhaps TRBD1 as D (5 bases). Germline-derived CDR1 and CDR2 are SNHLY and FYNNEI. The V end lost 5 bases, the J end lost 4 bases, and 11 bases lay between the germline ends. The CDR3 runs to 13 residues. The CDR3 DNA sequence: TGTGCCAGCAGTACCAGGGTGGCCACTGAAGCTTTCTTT. It yields the protein CASSTRVATEAFF.

The chain recombines TRBV19 with TRBJ1-2; D remains unclear. Looked up from germline, CDR1 is LNHDA and CDR2 is SQIVND (reference sequence). Trimming removed 0 bases at V and 3 bases at J, with 20 bases between. The CDR3 runs 18 residues. The CDR3 sequence: CASSIEAPPGLKDYGYTF. CDR3 DNA sequence: TGTGCCAGTAGTATAGAAGCCCCCCCGGGATTGAAGGACTATGGCTACACCTTC.

This CDR3 reads CASSLEGASTDTQYF. The CDR3 nucleotides are TGTGCCAGCAGCTTGGAGGGAGCGAGCACAGATACGCAGTATTTT. The chain is built from TRBV5-6 and TRBJ2-3; D is perhaps TRBD2 (5 bases). With 0 bases removed from V and 0 bases from J, the gap between germline ends came to 8 bases. Germline CDR1 SGHDT, CDR2 YYEEEE. This CDR3 spans 15 amino acids.

The chain joins TRBV7-6 to TRBJ2-3; D is possibly TRBD1 (5 bases). CDR1 is SGHVS, CDR2 FNYEAQ, per germline. The CDR3 length is 15 residues. Trimming took 1 base from V and 3 from J, leaving 11 bases between them. This CDR3 reads CASSLEGLGTDTQYF. CDR3 DNA: TGTGCCAGCAGCTTAGAGGGGTTAGGAACAGATACGCAGTATTTT.

CDR3 protein: CASSLLLGANEKLFF. CDR3 in DNA: TGCGCCAGCAGTCTTCTTCTCGGAGCTAATGAAAAACTGTTTTTT. The rearrangement links TRBV10-1 to TRBJ1-4; D is unclear. Trimming removed 5 bases from V and 3 bases from J, with 13 bases in between. This CDR3 is built from 15 residues. Germline V gives CDR1 WNHNN, CDR2 SYGVQD (reference sequence).

This clone was observed once. This chain links TRBV4-1 with TRBJ1-1; the match to TRBD1 covers 9 bases. Germline V gene sequence: CDR1 MGHRA, CDR2 YSYEKL. The CDR3 runs 17 residues. V trimming: 4 bases; J trimming: 1 base; junction bases outside the gene matches: 10. The CDR3 here is CASSRIRQGVGNTEAFF. CDR3 bases: TGCGCCAGCAGCCGTATACGACAGGGGGTGGGGAACACTGAAGCTTTCTTT.

V usage is TRBV5-1 and J usage is TRBJ2-7, with 10 bases fitting TRBD1. J gave up 3 bases and V 7 bases, and 7 bases lay outside the gene matches. CDR1 and CDR2 from the germline V gene are SGHRS and YFSETQ. CDR3 size: 14 residues. Here the CDR3 reads CASQPGQGGYEQYF. The CDR3 DNA is TGCGCCAGCCAACCCGGACAGGGGGGCTACGAGCAGTACTTC.

The chain is built from TRBV5-4 and TRBJ2-4; perhaps TRBD2 as D (6 bases). Per germline, CDR1 SGHNT and CDR2 YYREEE (reference sequence). V was pared by 0 bases and J by 6 bases, with 13 bases between. The CDR3 extends over 15 amino acids. In DNA, the CDR3 is TGTGCCAGCAGCTTGGCGGGAGCGAGCGGAAACATTCAGTACTTC. Amino acids: CASSLAGASGNIQYF.

Here the CDR3 DNA reads TGTGCCAGTAGTACCGGGACTCCTAGCTGGTCAGATACGCAGTATTTT. As protein: CASSTGTPSWSDTQYF. The chain carries TRBV19 and TRBJ2-3; weak D call: TRBD2 (6 bases). V was trimmed by 4 bases and J by 4 bases, leaving 18 bases between them. This CDR3 has 16 amino acids. Germline values: CDR1 LNHDA, CDR2 SQIVND (reference sequence).

V and J are TRBV5-1 and TRBJ1-1, with D hard to call. Looked up from germline, CDR1 is SGHRS and CDR2 is YFSETQ. The V gene lost 0 bases and the J gene lost 1 base, with 13 bases spanning the gap. The CDR3 spans 16 residues. For the CDR3, the DNA is TGCGCCAGCAGCTTGGTTGGGCAGGTTCAGAACACTGAAGCTTTCTTT. Protein: CASSLVGQVQNTEAFF.

The chain carries TRBV27 and TRBJ1-5, with D perhaps TRBD1 (5 bases). The V gene lost 9 bases and the J gene lost 1 base, with 13 bases spanning the gap. The CDR3 totals 14 residues. Germline CDR1 and CDR2: MNHEY and SMNVEV (reference sequence). CDR3 DNA sequence: TGTGCCAGTAGGGTAGGGGTGAGCAATCAGCCCCAGCATTTT. Amino acids: CASRVGVSNQPQHF.

This clone has just a few counts. The CDR3 spells CASSLSLGNTGELFF. DNA of the CDR3: TGTGCCAGCAGCTTAAGTCTAGGGAACACCGGGGAGCTGTTTTTT. The chain links TRBV7-9 to TRBJ2-2; the D is unclear. Germline CDR1 SEHNR, CDR2 FQNEAQ (reference sequence). The CDR3 sequence is 15 residues long. V was shortened by 2 bases and J by 1 base, with 8 bases between the two germline ends.

The gene calls are TRBV9 and TRBJ2-3, with TRBD2 matching over 12 bases. V shed 3 bases and J 6 bases; nucleotides not matched to a gene: 11. CDR1 is SGDLS and CDR2 is YYNGEE in the germline V gene. The CDR3 covers 17 residues. The CDR3 reads CASSDPSGGAVLDTQYF. In DNA form, the CDR3 reads TGTGCCAGCAGCGACCCTAGCGGGGGGGCGGTACTCGATACGCAGTATTTT. Variable domain in full (rest from reference TRBV9 and TRBJ2-3): DSGVTQTPKHLITATGQRVTLRCSPRSGDLSVYWYQQSLDQGLQFLIQYYNGEERAKGNILERFSAQQFPDLHSELNLSSLELGDSALYFCASSDPSGGAVLDTQYFGPGTRLTVL.

This clone was counted between two and nine times. V and J are TRBV11-2 and TRBJ2-5; 8 positions agree with TRBD1. Germline V gene lookup returns CDR1 SGHAT and CDR2 FQNNGV. This CDR3 is 15 amino acids long. V gave up 5 bases and J gave up 9 bases; unmatched junction bases: 14. DNA for the CDR3: TGTGCCAGCAGCGGTGCCGGGACAGGCAACGAGGCCCAGTACTTC. The encoded protein is CASSGAGTGNEAQYF.

The chain has TRBV6-6 and TRBJ2-3; 8 nucleotides match TRBD2. This CDR3 region has 15 residues. The germline CDR1 and CDR2 sequences are MNHNY and SVGAGI (reference sequence). V lost 5 bases to trimming and J lost 4 bases; unmatched junction nucleotides: 8. The CDR3 sequence is CASSSSGTRADTQYF. CDR3 nucleotide sequence: TGTGCCAGCAGTAGCTCCGGGACTAGAGCAGATACGCAGTATTTT.

This sequence joins TRBV15 and TRBJ1-4; weak D call: TRBD1 (5 bases). Trimming cost V 1 base and J 6 bases, with 12 bases left between them. Germline lookup yields CDR1 LNHNV and CDR2 YYDKDF (reference sequence). This CDR3 contains 15 residues. As DNA, the CDR3 is TGTGCCACCAGCAGAGTATTGGGGACTCATGAAAAACTGTTTTTT. This sequence encodes CATSRVLGTHEKLFF. Together with reference TRBV15 and TRBJ1-4, the CDR3 gives the full variable domain: DAMVIQNPRYQVTQFGKPVTLSCSQTLNHNVMYWYQQKSSQAPKLLFHYYDKDFNNEADTPDNFQSRRPNTSFCFLDIRSPGLGDTAMYLCATSRVLGTHEKLFFGSGTQLSVL.